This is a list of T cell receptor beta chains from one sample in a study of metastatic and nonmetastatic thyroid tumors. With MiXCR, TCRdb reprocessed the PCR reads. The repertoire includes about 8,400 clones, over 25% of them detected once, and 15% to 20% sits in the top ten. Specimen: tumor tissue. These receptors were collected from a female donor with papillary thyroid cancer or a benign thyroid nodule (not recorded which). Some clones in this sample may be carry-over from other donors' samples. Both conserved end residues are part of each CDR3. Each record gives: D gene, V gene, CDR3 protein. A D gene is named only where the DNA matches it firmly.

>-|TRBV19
CASSIVDSPNQPQHF
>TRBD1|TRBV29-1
CSVEQTGIAYEQYF
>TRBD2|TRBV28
CASSSGAYNEQFF
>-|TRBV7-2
CASSLWGARTEAFF
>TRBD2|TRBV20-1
CSARELGLADYEQYF
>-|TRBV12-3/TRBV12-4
CASRSPPGDEQFF
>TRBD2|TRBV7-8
CASSLAGVGNEQFF
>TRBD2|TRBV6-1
CASSEGSGRGSYEQYF
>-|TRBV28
CASSGTRGIGEQYF
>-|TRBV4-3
CASSQDEGIGYEQYF
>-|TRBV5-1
CASSLDVDWGYEQYF
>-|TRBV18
CASSRGAVVDEQYF
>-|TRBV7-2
CASSPPGQGPYEQYF
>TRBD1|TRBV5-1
CASSFTGQGANEKLFF
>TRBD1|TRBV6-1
CASSTNRGLYEQYF
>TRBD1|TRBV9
CASSSSGTGFPTQYF
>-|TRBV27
CASSSQLERDTGELFF
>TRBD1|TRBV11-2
CASSLGQGSYNEQFF
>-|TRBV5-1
CASSTEPGQRASYGYTF
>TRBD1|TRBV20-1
CSAPQGVSNQPQHF
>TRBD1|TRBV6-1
CASSEDWTGVSNQPQHF
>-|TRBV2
CAGSLADEKLFF
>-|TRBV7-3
CASSLTGLQVHKSSYNSPLHF
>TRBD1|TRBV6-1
CASDRGREWGEQFF
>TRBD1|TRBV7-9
CASSLGPASSRGQGRNEQFF
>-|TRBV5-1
CASSSRPVVGYNEQFF
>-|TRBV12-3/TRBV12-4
CASSPDGNTEAFF
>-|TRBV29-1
CSVAGASSYEQYF
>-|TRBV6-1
CASTLRGKTEAFF
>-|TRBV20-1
CSAFDRNSGNTIYF
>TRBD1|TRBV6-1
CASSASTGNYGYTF
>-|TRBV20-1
CSARILGFNYGYTF
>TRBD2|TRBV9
CASSPGLVTDTQYF
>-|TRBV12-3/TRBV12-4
CASSPTLGHGYTF
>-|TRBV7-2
CASSLGQVEGEQYF
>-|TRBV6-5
CASSYTDRTNSYEQYF
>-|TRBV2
CATRGGELFF
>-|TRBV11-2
CASSLDPPRGLNTEAFF
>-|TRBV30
CAGQGVGLTGELFF
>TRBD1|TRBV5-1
CASSPGTGLNSPLHF
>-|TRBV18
CASSTSEGTTEAFF
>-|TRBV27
CASSLWTENQPQHF
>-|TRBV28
CASSLVEGNQPQHF
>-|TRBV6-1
CASSTEGLAQYF
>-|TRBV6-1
CATASGQNNSPLHF
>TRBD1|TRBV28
CASSSGQGAHTIYF
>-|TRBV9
CASSVVGDETYNEQFF
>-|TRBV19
CASSREGQGNEQFF
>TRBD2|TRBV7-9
CAYLSGGADEQFF
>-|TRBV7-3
CASSHLGGRGETQYF